Below, one T cell receptor (beta chain) is given with its context. The sample originates from a study of T cell changes during pregnancy in multiple sclerosis. The CDR3 is made up of 16 amino acids. V trimming: 3 bases; J trimming: 5 bases; junction bases outside the gene matches: 13. Germline CDR1 reads MDHEN; CDR2 reads SYDVKM. Only in-frame clones appear in the TCRdb table, and some are missing; sequencing was by immunoSEQ multiplex PCR. The sample lists roughly 61,000 clones; roughly 93% were seen once. The receptor comes from a female donor with multiple sclerosis, enrolled in a pregnancy study. The V call is TRBV28, the J call TRBJ2-7, with TRBD1 matching over 7 bases. Sequencing was performed on peripheral blood, taken after pregnancy. The CDR3 reads CASSFPNPTGNHEQYF. Here the CDR3 DNA reads TGTGCCAGCAGTTTTCCTAATCCGACAGGGAACCACGAGCAGTACTTC.